This T cell receptor (beta chain) was profiled in a study of graft-versus-host responses after intestinal transplantation. At the level of the study: Induction using anti-thymocyte globulin, followed by tacrolimus and steroids for approximately three years, was given to all recipients.

Germline loops: CDR1 LGHNA, CDR2 YSLEER. This CDR3 region has 17 residues. V was clipped by 0 bases and J by 4 bases; unmatched bases: 7. Clones were read by immunoSEQ multiplex PCR, and TCRdb kept only the in-frame ones, dropping some. Of some 8,200 clones in the sample, about three quarters were seen once. Grafts had their tissue processed, releasing intraepithelial and lamina propria lymphocytes. This receptor was taken from a human patient who received an intestinal transplant, so some T cells may come from the graft donor. The V and J genes are TRBV4-3 and TRBJ2-1; 9 bases map to TRBD2. This specimen consisted of ileum tissue, obtained approximately 230 days after intestinal transplant. This CDR3 reads CASSQEAPAGGYNEQFF. In nucleotides, the CDR3 is TGCGCCAGCAGCCAAGAGGCACCAGCGGGGGGTTACAATGAGCAGTTCTTC.